A single count supports the clone carrying this T cell receptor (beta chain). What it recognizes is unknown. This sample was taken from a study of spatial heterogeneity in lung cancer. Turning to the study itself: The library had UMIs, and each TCR and UMI pair averaged more than ten raw reads.

Trimming pared 4 bases from V and 1 base from J, leaving 8 bases between. In germline, CDR1 is MDHEN, CDR2 SYDVKM. The CDR3 contains 15 residues. Indicated time point: sample taken at primary tumor resection. One entry per CDR3 protein, called by TCRdb with MiXCR from the 5' RACE reads. The sample has under 4,000 distinct CDR3 sequences, approximately 6.2% seen once. General study points: Tracking of ubiquitous and regional nonsynonymous mutations by counts of ubiquitous and regional expanded TCRs, respectively, was seen. The study found that expanded intratumoral alpha and beta TCR counts tracked tumor mutation counts.

The rearrangement links TRBV28 to TRBJ2-6; D not certain. This TCR derives from a female donor with early-stage non-small cell lung cancer. Sample: lung tumor tissue, taken at surgery. The CDR3 nucleotides read TGTGCCAGCAGTTCCCCCCCTTCTGGGGCCAACGTCCTGACTTTC. Translating it yields CASSSPPSGANVLTF.